The 27 T cell receptor beta chains in this list originate from one sample, sequenced in a study of cytomegalovirus exposure and HLA in healthy donors. The PCR made use of 60 Vbeta and 13 Jbeta primers. Generated by immunoSEQ multiplex PCR, the TCRdb table keeps only in-frame clones and is missing some. Of some 150,000 clones listed, over 60% were seen once; the top ten hold under 3.5%. Input material: PBMCs. These receptor sequences come from a woman between 25 and 40 years old in good health and CMV-seronegative.

In its sample, this clone was seen once. This chain links TRBV28 with TRBJ2-7, with D hard to call. The CDR3 contains 12 residues. Deletions cut 6 bases from V and 4 bases from J, with 10 bases between. Germline V gives CDR1 MDHEN, CDR2 SYDVKM. The CDR3 nucleotides read TGTGCCAGCAGGCTCCCGGGTTACGAGCAGTACTTC. Translating gives CASRLPGYEQYF. The entire variable domain, with the rest obtained from reference TRBV28 and TRBJ2-7, is as follows: DVKVTQSSRYLVKRTGEKVFLECVQDMDHENMFWYRQDPGLGLRLIYFSYDVKMKEKGDIPEGYSVSREKKERFSLILESASTNQTSMYLCASRLPGYEQYFGPGTRLTVT.

The gene calls are TRBV30 and TRBJ1-5; D gene unclear. The V gene's germline CDR1 is GTSNPN and CDR2 SVGIG (reference sequence). Trimming pared 1 base from V and 0 bases from J, leaving 7 bases between. This CDR3 is 14 amino acids long. The CDR3 region is CAWSETFSNQPQHF. The CDR3 DNA reads as TGTGCCTGGAGTGAGACATTTAGCAATCAGCCCCAGCATTTT.

The chain has TRBV30 and TRBJ1-2, with D unresolved. Trimming took off 3 bases at V and 3 bases at J, with 14 bases between the two ends. The CDR3 loop spans 14 amino acids. In germline, CDR1 is GTSNPN, CDR2 SVGIG (reference sequence). The DNA for the CDR3 is TGTGCCTGGAGGAGGGTCGTTCTCGACTATGGCTACACCTTC. Translation gives CAWRRVVLDYGYTF.

V is TRBV6-6 and J is TRBJ2-7; 7 bases map to TRBD2. The CDR3 has 13 residues. With V trimmed by 5 bases and J by 3 bases, 4 bases remained unmatched. Germline V gene lookup returns CDR1 MNHNY and CDR2 SVGAGI (reference sequence). The CDR3 sequence: CASSLAAVYEQYF. CDR3 sequence (DNA): TGTGCCAGCAGTCTAGCGGCCGTCTACGAGCAGTACTTC.

The rearrangement joins TRBV5-1 to TRBJ1-3; 7 bases agree with TRBD1. The CDR3 is made up of 16 amino acids. The trim removed 4 bases at V and 4 bases at J, leaving 11 bases unmatched. Germline V lookup: CDR1 SGHRS, CDR2 YFSETQ. The CDR3: CASSMISTGIGNTIYF. The CDR3 nucleotides read TGCGCCAGCAGCATGATATCGACAGGGATCGGAAACACCATATATTTT.

The genes are TRBV9 and TRBJ2-5; the D gene is possibly TRBD1 (6 bases). Germline CDR1 SGDLS, CDR2 YYNGEE. V gave up 0 bases and J gave up 3 bases, with 9 bases separating them. This CDR3 is 14 amino acids long. CDR3 residues: CASSVESGEETQYF. DNA of the CDR3: TGTGCCAGCAGCGTAGAGTCAGGGGAAGAGACCCAGTACTTC.

The V call is TRBV2, the J call TRBJ2-7, with D possibly matching TRBD1 (5 bases). Germline V gives CDR1 SNHLY, CDR2 FYNNEI. This CDR3 region has 14 residues. The ends were cut back, 3 bases at V and 0 bases at J, with 9 bases in the middle. Here the CDR3 reads CASSEGQASYEQYF. CDR3 DNA sequence: TGTGCCAGCAGTGAGGGGCAGGCCTCCTACGAGCAGTACTTC. Based on the CDR3 plus reference TRBV2 and TRBJ2-7, the full variable domain is EPEVTQTPSHQVTQMGQEVILRCVPISNHLYFYWYRQILGQKVEFLVSFYNNEISEKSEIFDDQFSVERPDGSNFTLKIRSTKLEDSAMYFCASSEGQASYEQYFGPGTRLTVT.

This chain joins TRBV7-6 and TRBJ2-1; 9 bases fit TRBD1. The ends lost 4 bases at V and 6 bases at J; junction bases unmatched: 7. CDR3 length: 15 amino acids. Germline CDR1 is SGHVS and CDR2 is FNYEAQ. The CDR3 protein is CASSSWTGVSNEQFF. In nucleotides, the CDR3 is TGTGCCAGCAGCTCATGGACAGGGGTCTCCAATGAGCAGTTCTTC.

This chain joins TRBV7-2 and TRBJ1-2; D gene unclear. V gave up 1 base and J gave up 0 bases, with 6 bases separating them. CDR1 and CDR2 from the germline V gene are SGHTA and FQGNSA. The CDR3 is 14 amino acids. The CDR3 region has the DNA TGTGCCAGCAGCTTAGTGTCAGCTAACTATGGCTACACCTTC. Protein sequence: CASSLVSANYGYTF. The complete variable domain, with remaining parts taken from reference TRBV7-2 and TRBJ1-2, reads GAGVSQSPSNKVTEKGKDVELRCDPISGHTALYWYRQSLGQGLEFLIYFQGNSAPDKSGLPSDRFSAERTGGSVSTLTIQRTQQEDSAVYLCASSLVSANYGYTFGSGTRLTVV.

Only a few counts were recorded for this clone. This sequence joins TRBV4-3 and TRBJ2-4, with 9 bases lining up with TRBD2. Losses at the gene ends were 3 bases for V and 3 bases for J; bases not matched to a gene: 9. The length of the CDR3 is 17 residues. From germline, CDR1 is LGHNA and CDR2 YSLEER. CDR3 nucleotide sequence: TGCGCCAGCAGCCACGAGCGGGGGGCGAAGGGCAAAAACATTCAGTACTTC. Translation gives CASSHERGAKGKNIQYF.

This clone occurred once. The chain employs TRBV15 and TRBJ1-1; D gene ambiguous. Germline V CDR1 and CDR2: LNHNV, YYDKDF (reference sequence). The CDR3 runs 12 residues. V was trimmed by 5 bases and J by 1 base, leaving 5 bases between them. CDR3 coding DNA: TGTGCCACCAGCCCATGGAACACTGAAGCTTTCTTT. It specifies CATSPWNTEAFF.

The chain links TRBV2 to TRBJ2-7, with 7 positions matching TRBD2. V lost 4 bases to trimming and J lost 0 bases; unmatched junction nucleotides: 6. This CDR3 spans 15 amino acids. The germline V gene encodes CDR1 SNHLY and CDR2 FYNNEI. DNA of the CDR3: TGTGCCAGCAGTGGAAATAGCGGGTTCTCCTACGAGCAGTACTTC. It codes for CASSGNSGFSYEQYF.

This clone was seen just once. V gene TRBV20-1 combines with J gene TRBJ1-6, with TRBD1 as a possible D gene (6 bases). The CDR3 has 11 residues. V shed 6 bases and J shed 11 bases, with 11 bases lying between them. Germline V gene lookup returns CDR1 DFQATT and CDR2 SNEGSKA (reference sequence). In DNA, the CDR3 is TGCAGTGCACAGGGTGGGCCACCCCTCCACTTT. Translation gives CSAQGGPPLHF.

J is TRBJ2-7 and V is TRBV6-1; the match to TRBD2 covers 7 bases. Germline CDR1 and CDR2: MNHNS and SASEGT. The V gene end was trimmed by 0 bases and the J gene end by 2 bases; junction bases not matched to a gene: 4. The CDR3 spans 15 residues. The CDR3, as DNA: TGTGCCAGCAGTGAAGCTTGGGGGGGAACCTACGAGCAGTACTTC. Translation: CASSEAWGGTYEQYF.

This clone was seen a few times. The V call is TRBV7-9, the J call TRBJ2-7; 12 nucleotides align to TRBD2. Germline trimming cut 7 bases from V and 1 base from J; bases unmatched to any gene: 5. There are 15 residues in the CDR3. Germline CDR1 SEHNR, CDR2 FQNEAQ (reference sequence). The CDR3 reads CASTLAGGPSYEQYF. The CDR3, as DNA: TGTGCCAGCACACTAGCGGGGGGCCCTTCCTACGAGCAGTACTTC.

The V call is TRBV7-9, the J call TRBJ2-3; 14 bases fit TRBD2. This CDR3 is 16 amino acids long. Per the germline V gene, CDR1 is SEHNR and CDR2 is FQNEAQ (reference sequence). V trimming: 4 bases; J trimming: 4 bases; junction bases outside the gene matches: 4. DNA of the CDR3: TGTGCCAGCAGCTCCTGGACTAGCGGGAGGTCAGATACGCAGTATTTT. Translating it yields CASSSWTSGRSDTQYF.

The chain recombines TRBV18 with TRBJ2-2; D might be TRBD1 (6 bases). The V gene lost 3 bases and the J gene lost 4 bases, with 12 bases spanning the gap. Germline V gene lookup returns CDR1 KGHSH and CDR2 LQKENI. The CDR3 is 15 amino acids. CDR3 DNA sequence: TGTGCCAGCTCACCCGGGACAAGACTCACCGGGGAGCTGTTTTTT. Residues: CASSPGTRLTGELFF.

The chain uses TRBV6-1 and TRBJ1-5; D gene uncertain. The V end was cut by 4 bases, the J end by 9 bases, with 13 bases between. Germline V CDR1 and CDR2: MNHNS, SASEGT. The CDR3 covers 13 residues. The CDR3 spells CASSVSATGPQHF. CDR3 DNA: TGTGCCAGCAGTGTGTCAGCGACGGGGCCCCAGCATTTT.

The chain couples TRBV5-4 to TRBJ2-5, with no clear D. Per the germline V gene, CDR1 is SGHNT and CDR2 is YYREEE (reference sequence). The CDR3 spans 15 residues. V was trimmed by 3 bases and J by 1 base, leaving 13 bases between them. CDR3 in DNA: TGTGCCAGCAGCTCAAACCCGGAGACCCAAGAGACCCAGTACTTC. Translating it yields CASSSNPETQETQYF. Combining the CDR3 with reference TRBV5-4 and TRBJ2-5 gives the whole variable domain ETGVTQSPTHLIKTRGQQVTLRCSSQSGHNTVSWYQQALGQGPQFIFQYYREEENGRGNFPPRFSGLQFPNYSSELNVNALELDDSALYLCASSSNPETQETQYFGPGTRLLVL.

This clone was observed a few times. This chain links TRBV7-9 with TRBJ1-1; D is perhaps TRBD1 (6 bases). The CDR3 loop spans 14 amino acids. Germline V gives CDR1 SEHNR, CDR2 FQNEAQ (reference sequence). Trimming took 4 bases from V and 4 from J, leaving 13 bases between them. The CDR3 is CASSSEGGSTEAFF. CDR3 bases: TGTGCCAGCAGCTCCGAAGGGGGAAGCACTGAAGCTTTCTTT.

This clone was detected only once. This chain joins TRBV7-2 and TRBJ2-3; 10 nucleotides agree with TRBD2. Per germline, CDR1 SGHTA and CDR2 FQGNSA. The junction had 19 bases not matched to a gene; V was cut back by 0 bases and J by 7 bases. The length of the CDR3 is 20 residues. DNA for the CDR3: TGTGCCAGCAGCTTAGCGGGACCCTCTAGCGGGAGAACCCGAACAAATACGCAGTATTTT. As protein: CASSLAGPSSGRTRTNTQYF. The full variable domain, its missing parts supplied by reference TRBV7-2 and TRBJ2-3, is GAGVSQSPSNKVTEKGKDVELRCDPISGHTALYWYRQSLGQGLEFLIYFQGNSAPDKSGLPSDRFSAERTGGSVSTLTIQRTQQEDSAVYLCASSLAGPSSGRTRTNTQYFGPGTRLTVL.

V usage is TRBV7-2 and J usage is TRBJ2-5; the match to TRBD2 covers 8 bases. This CDR3 is 14 amino acids long. Germline CDR1 and CDR2: SGHTA and FQGNSA. Trimming took 3 bases from V and 3 from J; bases not matched to a gene: 3. The CDR3 sequence: CASSFGGEKETQYF. The CDR3 coding sequence is TGTGCCAGCAGCTTCGGGGGGGAGAAAGAGACCCAGTACTTC.

The chain combines TRBV5-1 with TRBJ2-2; 7 bases match TRBD1. Per germline, CDR1 SGHRS and CDR2 YFSETQ. The CDR3 runs to 17 residues. With 4 bases clipped from V and 5 bases from J, the junction kept 14 bases outside the gene matches. The CDR3 nucleotides are TGCGCCAGCAGCCGAGGATTAGACAGGGTAGATACCGGGGAGCTGTTTTTT. This translates into CASSRGLDRVDTGELFF. Drawing the rest from reference TRBV5-1 and TRBJ2-2, the complete variable domain is KAGVTQTPRYLIKTRGQQVTLSCSPISGHRSVSWYQQTPGQGLQFLFEYFSETQRNKGNFPGRFSGRQFSNSRSEMNVSTLELGDSALYLCASSRGLDRVDTGELFFGEGSRLTVL.

The chain combines TRBV11-1 with TRBJ2-1; tentatively, D is TRBD2 (6 bases). V shed 1 base and J shed 6 bases, with 13 bases lying between them. The germline gives CDR1 SGHAT, CDR2 FQDESV (reference sequence). The length of the CDR3 is 15 residues. CDR3 sequence reads: CASSLVGSKFNEQFF. The CDR3 nucleotides read TGTGCCAGCAGCTTAGTCGGGAGTAAGTTCAATGAGCAGTTCTTC.

The chain couples TRBV6-5 to TRBJ1-1, with TRBD1 as a possible D gene (5 bases). CDR1 is MNHEY and CDR2 is SVGAGI in the germline V gene. The CDR3 sequence is 14 residues long. V lost 7 bases, J lost 0 bases, and 12 bases lay in between. CDR3 sequence: CASTSGKLNTEAFF. CDR3 DNA: TGTGCCAGCACATCAGGGAAACTGAACACTGAAGCTTTCTTT.

This clone came up once. This rearrangement joins TRBV13 to TRBJ2-2; 8 bases match TRBD1. This CDR3 is 16 amino acids long. V lost 4 bases to trimming and J lost 3 bases; unmatched junction nucleotides: 7. Germline CDR1 is PRHDT and CDR2 is FYEKMQ (reference sequence). CDR3 bases: TGTGCCAGCAGCTCCGAATCGGGACAGGACACCGGGGAGCTGTTTTTT. Its translation: CASSSESGQDTGELFF.

The CDR3 is CASSVRDTPGPNTEAFF. The CDR3 DNA follows: TGTGCCAGCAGCGTACGGGACACCCCAGGTCCGAACACTGAAGCTTTCTTT. J is TRBJ1-1 and V is TRBV9; tentative D call: TRBD1 (6 bases). V was shortened by 1 base and J by 1 base, with 17 bases between the two germline ends. This CDR3 is 17 amino acids long. The germline V gene has CDR1 SGDLS and CDR2 YYNGEE. Full variable domain (remainder filled in from reference TRBV9 and TRBJ1-1): DSGVTQTPKHLITATGQRVTLRCSPRSGDLSVYWYQQSLDQGLQFLIQYYNGEERAKGNILERFSAQQFPDLHSELNLSSLELGDSALYFCASSVRDTPGPNTEAFFGQGTRLTVV.